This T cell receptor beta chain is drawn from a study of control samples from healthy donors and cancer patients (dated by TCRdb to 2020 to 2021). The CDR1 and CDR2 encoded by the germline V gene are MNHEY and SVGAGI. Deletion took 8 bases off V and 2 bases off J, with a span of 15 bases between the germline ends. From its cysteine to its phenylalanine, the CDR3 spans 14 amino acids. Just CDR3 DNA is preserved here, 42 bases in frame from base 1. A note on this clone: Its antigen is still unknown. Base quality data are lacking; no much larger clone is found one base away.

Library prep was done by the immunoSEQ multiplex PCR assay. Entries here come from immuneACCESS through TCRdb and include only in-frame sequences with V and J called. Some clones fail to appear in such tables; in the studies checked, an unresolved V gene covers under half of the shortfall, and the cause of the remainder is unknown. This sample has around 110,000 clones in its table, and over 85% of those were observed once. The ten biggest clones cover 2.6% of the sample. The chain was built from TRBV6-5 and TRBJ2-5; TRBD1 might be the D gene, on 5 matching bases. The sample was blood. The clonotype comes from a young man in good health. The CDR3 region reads CASPPDAGQETQYF. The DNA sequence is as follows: TGTGCCAGCCCTCCGGACGCAGGGCAAGAGACCCAGTACTTC.